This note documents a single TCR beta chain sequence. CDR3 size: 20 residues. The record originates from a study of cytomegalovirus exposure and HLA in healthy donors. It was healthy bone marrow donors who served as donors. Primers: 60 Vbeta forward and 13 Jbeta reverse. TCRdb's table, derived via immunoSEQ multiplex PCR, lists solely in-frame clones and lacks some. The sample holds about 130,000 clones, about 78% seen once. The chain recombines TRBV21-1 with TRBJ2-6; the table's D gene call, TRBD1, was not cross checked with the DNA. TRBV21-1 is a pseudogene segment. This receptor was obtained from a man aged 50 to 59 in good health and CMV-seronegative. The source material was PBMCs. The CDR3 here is CASSAPPTGTGVSGANVLTF. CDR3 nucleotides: TGTGCCAGCAGCGCACCACCAACCGGGACAGGAGTCTCTGGGGCCAACGTCCTGACTTTC.